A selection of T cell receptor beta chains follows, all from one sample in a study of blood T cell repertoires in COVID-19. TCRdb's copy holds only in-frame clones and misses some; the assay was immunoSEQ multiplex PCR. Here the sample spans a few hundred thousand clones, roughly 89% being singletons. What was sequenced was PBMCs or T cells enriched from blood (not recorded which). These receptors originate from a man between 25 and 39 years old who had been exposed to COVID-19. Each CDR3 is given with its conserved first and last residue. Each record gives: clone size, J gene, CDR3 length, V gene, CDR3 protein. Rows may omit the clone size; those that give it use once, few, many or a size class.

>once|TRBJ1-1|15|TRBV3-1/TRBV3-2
CASSILIGRRSEAFF
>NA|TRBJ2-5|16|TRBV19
CASSIRQGGWQETQYF
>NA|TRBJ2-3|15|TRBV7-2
CASSLNRVSTDTQYF
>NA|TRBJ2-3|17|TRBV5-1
CASSLEGGATSTDTQYF
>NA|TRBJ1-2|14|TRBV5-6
CASSLEGTAYGYTF
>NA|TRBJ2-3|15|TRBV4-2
CASSQETGGRDTQYF
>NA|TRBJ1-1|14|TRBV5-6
CASSLFPPSTEAFF
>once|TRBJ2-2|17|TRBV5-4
CASSTSPRGANTGELFF
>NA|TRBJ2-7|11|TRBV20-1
CSALGSGEQYF
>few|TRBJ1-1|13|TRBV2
CASSEAGGTEAFF
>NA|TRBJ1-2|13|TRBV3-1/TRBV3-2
CASSQSGNYGYTF